The present T cell receptor (beta chain) was sequenced within a study of control samples from healthy donors and cancer patients. The CDR3 length is 12 residues. Trimming removed 7 bases at V and 0 bases at J, with 7 bases between. Germline V CDR1 and CDR2: SQVTM, ANQGSEA. Clones were read by immunoSEQ multiplex PCR, and TCRdb kept only the in-frame ones, dropping some. The table shows over 70,000 clones, with about 89% occurring only once. The genes are TRBV29-1 and TRBJ2-1, with D hard to call. The sample taken for sequencing was PBMCs. The sequence came from a woman in her fifties or sixties with colorectal cancer. CDR3 sequence: CSAGSSYNEQFF. In DNA form, the CDR3 reads TGCAGCGCCGGGTCCTCCTACAATGAGCAGTTCTTC.